Listed here are 26 T cell receptor beta chains from one sample, sequenced in a study of blood T cell repertoires in COVID-19. Sequenced by immunoSEQ multiplex PCR; TCRdb stores in-frame clones only, minus some. The table has about 74,000 clones, approximately 86% seen once; the top ten hold more than 1.5%. The specimen was peripheral blood. These receptors came from a woman over 75 with active or convalescent COVID-19.

The V call is TRBV5-8, the J call TRBJ2-2; D remains ambiguous. This CDR3 is built from 13 residues. The germline gives CDR1 SGHTS, CDR2 YDEGEE. V was trimmed by 0 bases and J by 5 bases, leaving 5 bases between them. This chain's CDR3 is CASSLERTGELFF. CDR3 nucleotide sequence: TGTGCCAGCAGCTTGGAGAGGACCGGGGAGCTGTTTTTT.

CDR3 in amino acids: CASSVATGWAYEQYF. CDR3 in DNA: TGTGCCAGCAGCGTAGCGACAGGGTGGGCCTACGAGCAGTACTTC. This chain connects TRBV9 to TRBJ2-7; TRBD1 matches at 7 bases. V lost 0 bases, J lost 2 bases, and 5 bases stayed unmatched. CDR3 size: 15 residues. Germline assignment: CDR1 SGDLS and CDR2 YYNGEE.

V gene TRBV29-1 combines with J gene TRBJ2-7; possibly TRBD1 for D (5 bases). V lost 4 bases, J lost 1 base, and 8 bases lay in between. The CDR3 sequence is 12 residues long. CDR1 and CDR2 from the germline V gene are SQVTM and ANQGSEA. CDR3 nucleotide sequence: TGCAGCGTTGGACAGATATCCTACGAGCAGTACTTC. Translated: CSVGQISYEQYF.

The rearrangement links TRBV5-1 to TRBJ2-3; weak D call: TRBD2 (5 bases). This CDR3 has 13 amino acids. V lost 7 bases to trimming and J lost 0 bases, with 9 bases between them. Germline V gene sequence: CDR1 SGHRS, CDR2 YFSETQ. In DNA, the CDR3 is TGCGCCAGCCACCGAGGGAGCACAGATACGCAGTATTTT. Amino acids: CASHRGSTDTQYF. Full variable domain (outside the CDR3, taken from reference TRBV5-1 and TRBJ2-3): KAGVTQTPRYLIKTRGQQVTLSCSPISGHRSVSWYQQTPGQGLQFLFEYFSETQRNKGNFPGRFSGRQFSNSRSEMNVSTLELGDSALYLCASHRGSTDTQYFGPGTRLTVL.

Concerning this clone itself: A junction boundary mismatches the germline segment, possibly from a read error. The CDR3 bases are TGTGCTAGCAGCTTAGCGGTAGGCGGATCCCATGAGCAGTTCTTC. This sequence encodes CASSLAVGGSHEQFF. The chain employs TRBV7-7 and TRBJ2-1; a weak D match, TRBD2 (6 bases). CDR1 and CDR2 (germline): SSHAT, FNYEAQ (reference sequence). The CDR3 extends over 15 amino acids.

This chain links TRBV25-1 with TRBJ1-1, with 8 positions matching TRBD1. The CDR3 extends over 14 amino acids. Germline V gene data show CDR1 as MGHDK and CDR2 as SYGVNS. V lost 1 base and J lost 5; bases outside the gene matches: 3. DNA of the CDR3: TGTGCCAGCAGTGAATTAACAGGGGGGACTGAAGCTTTCTTT. It is translated as CASSELTGGTEAFF.

The chain employs TRBV11-2 and TRBJ2-7; 7 bases match TRBD1. CDR3 size: 15 residues. Per the germline V gene, CDR1 is SGHAT and CDR2 is FQNNGV. V shed 0 bases and J 2 bases; nucleotides not matched to a gene: 4. In DNA, the CDR3 is TGTGCCAGCAGCTTAGACTACAGGGGCCCCTACGAGCAGTACTTC. Amino acids: CASSLDYRGPYEQYF.

The CDR3 loop reads CASGTSNPDTQYF. The CDR3 DNA reads as TGTGCCAGCGGGACTAGCAACCCAGATACGCAGTATTTT. The chain combines TRBV2 with TRBJ2-3; TRBD2 matches at 9 bases. Germline V CDR1 and CDR2: SNHLY, FYNNEI. The J segment lost 4 bases and the V segment lost 8 bases, leaving 4 bases of the junction unmatched. The CDR3 spans 13 residues. Full variable domain (remainder filled in from reference TRBV2 and TRBJ2-3): EPEVTQTPSHQVTQMGQEVILRCVPISNHLYFYWYRQILGQKVEFLVSFYNNEISEKSEIFDDQFSVERPDGSNFTLKIRSTKLEDSAMYFCASGTSNPDTQYFGPGTRLTVL.

V gene TRBV6-5 combines with J gene TRBJ2-5; D is possibly TRBD2 (6 bases). V gave up 6 bases and J gave up 2 bases, with 10 bases separating them. There are 13 residues in the CDR3. CDR1 is MNHEY, CDR2 SVGAGI, per germline. The CDR3: CASSNSGQETQYF. Written as DNA, the CDR3 is TGTGCCAGCAGCAATAGCGGACAAGAGACCCAGTACTTC.

V gene TRBV7-8 combines with J gene TRBJ2-3; D might be TRBD2 (5 bases). Trimming left V 1 base short and J 11 bases short, with 10 bases between. Looked up from germline, CDR1 is SGHVS and CDR2 is FQNEAQ. The CDR3 contains 12 residues. The CDR3 DNA follows: TGTGCCAGCAGCTTAGTAGCGATCGGGCAGTATTTT. Its protein is CASSLVAIGQYF.

The chain couples TRBV7-9 to TRBJ2-3; 9 nucleotides agree with TRBD2. After removal of 2 bases from V and 1 base from J, the junction contained 7 bases not matched to a gene. The germline gives CDR1 SEHNR, CDR2 FQNEAQ (reference sequence). CDR3 length: 17 residues. CDR3 in DNA: TGTGCCAGCAGCTTAAGGCGGGGGGGACGCCGCACAGATACGCAGTATTTT. Protein sequence: CASSLRRGGRRTDTQYF.

The rearrangement uses TRBV5-1 and TRBJ1-1; no clear D. V was trimmed by 0 bases and J by 6 bases, leaving 9 bases between them. CDR3 size: 13 residues. From germline, CDR1 is SGHRS and CDR2 YFSETQ. CDR3 bases: TGCGCCAGCAGCTTGGGAGGGTTCTCTGAAGCTTTCTTT. Translated, it gives CASSLGGFSEAFF.

The V and J genes are TRBV3-1 (or the pseudogene TRBV3-2) and TRBJ1-2; 8 nucleotides line up with TRBD1. The V gene end was trimmed by 3 bases and the J gene end by 8 bases; junction bases not matched to a gene: 8. Germline-derived CDR1 and CDR2 are LGHDT and YNNKEL (reference sequence). This CDR3 region has 14 residues. CDR3 sequence reads: CASSHRTGTGGYTF. The CDR3 DNA follows: TGTGCCAGCAGCCATAGGACAGGGACCGGCGGCTACACCTTC.

The chain is built from TRBV5-8 and TRBJ1-1; 9 bases map to TRBD1. Per germline, CDR1 SGHTS and CDR2 YDEGEE. V was pared by 3 bases and J by 0 bases, with 15 bases of the junction left unmatched. The CDR3 totals 19 residues. The CDR3 nucleotides read TGTGCCAGCAGCTCCTTCTCGGGACAGGGAACCTCTCTGAACACTGAAGCTTTCTTT. Its translation is CASSSFSGQGTSLNTEAFF.

V usage is TRBV7-8 and J usage is TRBJ1-5; D remains unclear. The length of the CDR3 is 13 residues. V lost 4 bases and J lost 8, with 12 bases in between. CDR1 SGHVS and CDR2 FQNEAQ come from the germline V gene. The CDR3 here is CASSSNRREPQHF. The DNA for the CDR3 is TGTGCCAGCAGCTCCAATCGGAGGGAGCCCCAGCATTTT. Full variable domain (outside the CDR3, taken from reference TRBV7-8 and TRBJ1-5): GAGVSQSPRYKVAKRGQDVALRCDPISGHVSLFWYQQALGQGPEFLTYFQNEAQLDKSGLPSDRFFAERPEGSVSTLKIQRTQQEDSAVYLCASSSNRREPQHFGDGTRLSIL.

V and J are TRBV27 and TRBJ2-7; possibly TRBD1 for D (6 bases). The CDR3 is 14 amino acids. V was pared by 8 bases and J by 4 bases, with 18 bases between. From germline, CDR1 is MNHEY and CDR2 SMNVEV (reference sequence). The CDR3: CASYSGGERYEQYF. The DNA for the CDR3 is TGTGCCAGCTATTCTGGGGGCGAAAGGTACGAGCAGTACTTC.

This chain uses TRBV5-6 with TRBJ2-1; 9 bases agree with TRBD2. CDR1 is SGHDT and CDR2 is YYEEEE in the germline V gene. This CDR3 comprises 17 residues. J lost 1 base, V lost 4 bases, and 9 bases had no gene match. DNA for the CDR3: TGTGCCAGCAGCAAATTAAGCGGGGGGCTATCCTACAATGAGCAGTTCTTC. It codes for CASSKLSGGLSYNEQFF.

The chain joins TRBV7-9 to TRBJ1-3; no clear D. There are 12 residues in the CDR3. Trimming took 5 bases from V and 4 from J, leaving 6 bases between them. In germline, CDR1 is SEHNR, CDR2 FQNEAQ (reference sequence). CDR3 in DNA: TGTGCCAGCAGCCTCGGGGGAAACACCATATATTTT. Its translation is CASSLGGNTIYF. Complete variable domain (other parts from reference TRBV7-9 and TRBJ1-3): DTGVSQNPRHKITKRGQNVTFRCDPISEHNRLYWYRQTLGQGPEFLTYFQNEAQLEKSRLLSDRFSAERPKGSFSTLEIQRTEQGDSAMYLCASSLGGNTIYFGEGSWLTVV.

The gene calls are TRBV9 and TRBJ1-1; D unclear. The germline V gene has CDR1 SGDLS and CDR2 YYNGEE. The CDR3 loop spans 14 amino acids. V lost 0 bases to trimming and J lost 0 bases, with 6 bases between them. The CDR3 region is CASSVGPVNTEAFF. CDR3 bases: TGTGCCAGCAGCGTAGGTCCAGTGAACACTGAAGCTTTCTTT.

The J gene is TRBJ2-5, the V gene TRBV7-2, with D tentatively TRBD1 (6 bases). The CDR3 is made up of 14 amino acids. Per germline, CDR1 SGHTA and CDR2 FQGNSA. The V end was cut by 8 bases, the J end by 3 bases, with 16 bases between. CDR3 sequence: CASGIGTIEETQYF. For the CDR3, the DNA is TGTGCCAGCGGTATCGGGACAATCGAAGAGACCCAGTACTTC.

This chain connects TRBV27 to TRBJ1-1, with D perhaps matching TRBD1 (6 bases). The CDR3 contains 16 residues. The V and J ends lost 5 bases and 7 bases respectively, with 23 bases between them. Germline V gene data show CDR1 as MNHEY and CDR2 as SMNVEV (reference sequence). DNA of the CDR3: TGTGCCAGCAGTCCCCACCCCCAGGGGAGACGCGGTGAAGCTTTCTTT. Translating gives CASSPHPQGRRGEAFF.

The chain combines TRBV28 with TRBJ2-7; perhaps TRBD1 as D (5 bases). Germline CDR1 MDHEN, CDR2 SYDVKM. Deletions cut 2 bases from V and 4 bases from J, with 12 bases between. The CDR3 is 14 residues long. The CDR3 here is CASSLGQGTYEQYF. The DNA for the CDR3 is TGTGCCAGCAGTTTAGGTCAGGGTACGTACGAGCAGTACTTC.

The V and J genes are TRBV7-8 and TRBJ1-5; maybe TRBD1 (5 bases). The CDR3 sequence is 14 residues long. Germline CDR1 reads SGHVS; CDR2 reads FQNEAQ. The V end was cut by 3 bases, the J end by 4 bases, with 10 bases between. CDR3 in amino acids: CASSFAGGNQPQHF. The CDR3 coding sequence is TGTGCCAGCAGCTTTGCGGGGGGGAATCAGCCCCAGCATTTT.

The V and J genes are TRBV6-2 or TRBV6-3 and TRBJ1-2, with 8 nucleotides matching TRBD1. The length of the CDR3 is 13 residues. V lost 5 bases and J lost 8; bases outside the gene matches: 7. Germline values: CDR1 MNHEY, CDR2 SVGEGT. CDR3 in DNA: TGTGCCAGCAGTCCCAGACAGGGGACAGGCTACACCTTC. Its translation: CASSPRQGTGYTF.

The chain combines TRBV6-5 with TRBJ2-1, with 10 bases matching TRBD2. Per germline, CDR1 MNHEY and CDR2 SVGAGI. V trimming: 4 bases; J trimming: 5 bases; junction bases outside the gene matches: 8. The CDR3 contains 16 residues. The CDR3 DNA follows: TGTGCCAGCAGTTTATTGAGCGGGGGGGCGAACAATGAGCAGTTCTTC. This gives the protein CASSLLSGGANNEQFF.

The chain uses TRBV12-5 and TRBJ1-6, with D possibly being TRBD1 (6 bases). V lost 6 bases, J lost 5 bases, and 11 bases lay in between. The length of the CDR3 is 14 residues. Germline values: CDR1 LGHNT, CDR2 FRNRAP. The CDR3 DNA reads as TGTGCTAGTGGATGGGACACCAATAATTCACCCCTCCACTTT. Amino acids: CASGWDTNNSPLHF. Full variable domain (remainder filled in from reference TRBV12-5 and TRBJ1-6): DARVTQTPRHKVTEMGQEVTMRCQPILGHNTVFWYRQTMMQGLELLAYFRNRAPLDDSGMPKDRFSAEMPDATLATLKIQPSEPRDSAVYFCASGWDTNNSPLHFGNGTRLTVT.